These T cell receptor beta chains were read from a single sample in a study of regulatory T cells in long-lasting Graves disease. Via MiXCR, TCRdb re-called the multiplex PCR reads, giving one row per CDR3 protein. The data contain about 560,000 distinct CDR3 sequences, about 16% of them singletons. A further study also used this sample, focusing on T cells in Graves' hyperthyroidism and ophthalmopathy.

The sample was peripheral blood mononuclear cells (PBMCs), taken at new diagnosis, from a patient treated with antithyroid drugs. Every receptor here comes from a man younger than 35 with Graves disease. The CDR3 runs from the conserved cysteine through the conserved F or W. A D gene is named only where the DNA matches it firmly. Rows may omit the clone size; those that give it use once, few, many or a size class.

J gene	D gene	clone size	V gene	CDR3 protein	CDR3 DNA
TRBJ1-5	TRBD1	NA	TRBV10-3	CAAGQGGNQPQHF	TGTGCCGCGGGACAGGGCGGAAATCAGCCCCAGCATTTT
TRBJ1-5	NA	NA	TRBV30	CAWSIGVGQPQHF	TGTGCCTGGAGTATCGGGGTAGGGCAGCCCCAGCATTTT
TRBJ1-1	NA	many	TRBV6-1	CASSHLTTDNTEAFF	TGTGCCAGCAGTCACCTGACGACAGATAACACTGAAGCTTTCTTT
TRBJ2-3	NA	NA	TRBV5-6	CASGRWGSADTQYF	TGTGCCAGCGGACGGTGGGGTTCGGCAGATACGCAGTATTTT
TRBJ1-5	TRBD1	few	TRBV7-2	CASSLASMGTGVDQPQHF	TGTGCCAGCAGCTTAGCGTCGATGGGGACAGGGGTGGATCAGCCCCAGCATTTT
TRBJ1-5	NA	many	TRBV20-1	CSARDWRDDQPQHF	TGCAGTGCTAGAGATTGGAGGGACGATCAGCCCCAGCATTTT
TRBJ2-7	TRBD1	few	TRBV7-2	CASSYRQGSLYEQYF	TGTGCCAGCAGCTATAGACAGGGAAGTCTCTACGAGCAGTACTTC
TRBJ2-2	TRBD2	NA	TRBV9	CASSIPSGATGELFF	TGTGCCAGCAGCATCCCTAGCGGGGCCACCGGGGAGCTGTTTTTT
TRBJ1-2	NA	many	TRBV12-3/TRBV12-4	CASSLAGEMGYGYTF	TGTGCCAGCAGTCTCGCCGGGGAAATGGGCTATGGCTACACCTTC
TRBJ2-1	NA	NA	TRBV12-3/TRBV12-4	CASSVQGVPIYNEQFF	TGTGCCAGTTCGGTACAGGGAGTTCCCATCTACAATGAGCAGTTCTTC
TRBJ1-1	NA	many	TRBV13	CASSDQLTEAFF	TGTGCCAGCAGCGATCAACTCACTGAAGCTTTCTTT
TRBJ1-1	NA	many	TRBV30	CAWRSPPGAEAFF	TGTGCCTGGAGGTCCCCCCCGGGAGCTGAAGCTTTCTTT
TRBJ2-7	NA	many	TRBV18	CASSITGRDYEQYF	TGTGCCAGCTCAATTACGGGACGAGACTACGAGCAGTACTTC
TRBJ2-3	NA	NA	TRBV3-1	CASSQVLFRGTDTQYF	TGTGCCAGCAGCCAAGTGCTCTTCAGGGGCACAGATACGCAGTATTTT
TRBJ2-1	TRBD2	many	TRBV2	CASSKGLANYNEQFF	TGTGCCAGCTCTAAAGGACTAGCGAACTACAATGAGCAGTTCTTC
TRBJ2-1	NA	many	TRBV11-3	CASGTSSHHEQFF	TGTGCCAGCGGCACTAGCAGTCACCATGAGCAGTTCTTC
TRBJ2-7	TRBD2	few	TRBV3-1	CASSQPGTSIYEQYF	TGTGCCAGCAGCCAACCCGGGACTAGCATATACGAGCAGTACTTC
TRBJ2-1	TRBD2	NA	TRBV18	CASSPQRETPFF	TGTGCCAGCTCACCACAGCGGGAGACCCCGTTCTTC
TRBJ2-1	TRBD2	many	TRBV27	CASSRWTSLDLANEQFF	TGTGCCAGCAGTCGCTGGACTAGTCTTGATCTTGCGAATGAGCAGTTCTTC
TRBJ2-7	NA	few	TRBV19	CASSISQGSYEQYF	TGTGCCAGTAGTATCTCCCAGGGATCATACGAGCAGTACTTC
TRBJ1-1	NA	few	TRBV28	CASTSSLNTEAFF	TGTGCCAGCACCTCCTCGTTGAACACTGAAGCTTTCTTT
TRBJ2-1	TRBD2	NA	TRBV27	CASHDPGLAVHNEQFF	TGTGCCAGCCATGACCCGGGACTAGCGGTTCACAATGAGCAGTTCTTC
TRBJ2-7	NA	few	TRBV11-2	CASSQLTELAYEQYF	TGTGCCAGCAGCCAACTCACCGAGCTTGCGTACGAGCAGTACTTC
TRBJ1-2	NA	NA	TRBV27	CASSFRGAQYGYTF	TGTGCCAGCAGTTTTCGGGGGGCGCAATATGGCTACACCTTC
TRBJ2-5	NA	few	TRBV5-1	CASRSDSALLQYF	TGCGCCAGCAGGTCTGACTCGGCCTTATTACAGTACTTC
TRBJ2-5	NA	few	TRBV5-4	CASSRERGEGQETQYF	TGTGCCAGCAGCCGGGAGAGGGGAGAGGGCCAAGAGACCCAGTACTTC
TRBJ2-1	NA	few	TRBV20-1	CSALPDRTLNEQFF	TGCAGTGCTCTCCCTGACAGGACCCTCAATGAGCAGTTCTTC
TRBJ2-2	NA	NA	TRBV3-1	CASSQISKGARTGELFF	TGTGCCAGCAGCCAAATCTCCAAAGGAGCGCGCACCGGGGAGCTGTTTTTT
TRBJ2-5	TRBD1	many	TRBV6-2/TRBV6-3	CASSFRDRGPGETQYF	TGTGCCAGCAGTTTCCGGGACAGGGGGCCGGGAGAGACCCAGTACTTC
TRBJ2-1	NA	NA	TRBV4-1	CASSQDYPGGDSYNEQFF	TGCGCCAGCAGCCAAGATTACCCAGGAGGGGACTCCTACAATGAGCAGTTCTTC
TRBJ2-4	NA	few	TRBV20-1	CSARDRPDRESSKNIQYF	TGCAGTGCTAGAGATCGACCCGACCGGGAGTCGTCCAAAAACATTCAGTACTTC
TRBJ1-4	TRBD1	few	TRBV20-1	CSARATGGELFF	TGCAGTGCTAGAGCGACAGGGGGGGAACTGTTTTTT
TRBJ1-5	NA	few	TRBV7-9	CASSSNQEHRASYSNQPQHF	TGTGCCAGCAGCTCCAATCAGGAGCACCGGGCGAGCTATAGCAATCAGCCCCAGCATTTT